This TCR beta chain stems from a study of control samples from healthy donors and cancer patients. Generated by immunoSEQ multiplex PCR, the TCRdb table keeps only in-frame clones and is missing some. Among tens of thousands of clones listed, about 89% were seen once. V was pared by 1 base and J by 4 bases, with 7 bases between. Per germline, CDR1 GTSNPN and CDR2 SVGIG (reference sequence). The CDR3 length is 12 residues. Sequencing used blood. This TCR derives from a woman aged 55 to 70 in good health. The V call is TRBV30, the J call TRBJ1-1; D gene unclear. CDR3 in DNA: TGTGCCTGGAGTGAGGGCAGCACTGAAGCTTTCTTT. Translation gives CAWSEGSTEAFF.